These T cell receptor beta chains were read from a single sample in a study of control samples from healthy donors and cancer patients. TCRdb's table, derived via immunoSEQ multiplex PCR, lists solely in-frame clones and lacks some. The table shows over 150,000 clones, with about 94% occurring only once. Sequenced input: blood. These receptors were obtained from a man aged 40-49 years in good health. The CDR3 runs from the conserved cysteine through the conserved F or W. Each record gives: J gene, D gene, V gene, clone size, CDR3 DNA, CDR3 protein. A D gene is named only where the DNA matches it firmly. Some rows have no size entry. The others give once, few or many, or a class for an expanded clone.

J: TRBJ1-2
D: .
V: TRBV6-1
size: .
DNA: TGTGCCAGCAGTGAAGCCGCCTGGGGTGGCTATGGCTACACCTTC
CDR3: CASSEAAWGGYGYTF

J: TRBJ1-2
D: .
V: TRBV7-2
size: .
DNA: TGTGCCAGCAGCTTTTACTTCTCCGGGGGCGCCTCGGGTGGCTACACCTTC
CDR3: CASSFYFSGGASGGYTF

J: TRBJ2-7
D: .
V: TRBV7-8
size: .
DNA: TGTGCCAGCAGCCCACGGGGTGGGGGAACGGGCTACGAGCAGTACTTC
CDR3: CASSPRGGGTGYEQYF

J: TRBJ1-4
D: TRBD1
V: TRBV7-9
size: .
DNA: TGTGCCAGCAGCATACAGGGGGGACAAAGAGAAAAACTGTTTTTT
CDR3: CASSIQGGQREKLFF

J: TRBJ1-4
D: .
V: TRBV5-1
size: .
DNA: TGCGCCAGCAGCTTGAACTGGAGGTCCGAAAAACTGTTTTTT
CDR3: CASSLNWRSEKLFF

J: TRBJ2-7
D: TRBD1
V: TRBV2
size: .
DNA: TGTGCCAGCAGCTTAACCGGGACAGGGGGGCCGGAGCAGTACTTC
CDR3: CASSLTGTGGPEQYF

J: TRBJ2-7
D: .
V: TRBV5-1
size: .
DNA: TGCGCCAGCAGCTTGGAGAGACCGTACTCCGCCTCCTACGAGCAGTACTTC
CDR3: CASSLERPYSASYEQYF

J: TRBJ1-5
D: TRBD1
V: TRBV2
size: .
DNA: TGTGCCAGCAGCCTCCAGACAGGGCGCAATCAGCCCCAGCATTTT
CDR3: CASSLQTGRNQPQHF

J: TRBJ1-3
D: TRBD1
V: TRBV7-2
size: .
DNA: TGTGCCAGCAGCGTGGGGGACAGGACCTTCTCTGGAAACACCATATATTTT
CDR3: CASSVGDRTFSGNTIYF

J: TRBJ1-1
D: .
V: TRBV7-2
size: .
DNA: TGTGCCAGCAGCCCTGTCCGCCGGGGCTTGAACACTGAAGCTTTCTTT
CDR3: CASSPVRRGLNTEAFF

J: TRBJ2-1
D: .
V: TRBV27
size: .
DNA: TGTGCCAGCACCCCCCTGGGGGGGGCGTACAATGAGCAGTTCTTC
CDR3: CASTPLGGAYNEQFF

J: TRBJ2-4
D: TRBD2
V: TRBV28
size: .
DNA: TGTGCCAGCAGTTTGCTAGCGGGAGCCAAAAACATTCAGTACTTC
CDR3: CASSLLAGAKNIQYF

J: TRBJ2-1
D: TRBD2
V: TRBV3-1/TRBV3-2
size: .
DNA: TGTGCCAGCAGCCTTCCGCGGGGGGGCCGGGATGAGCAGTTCTTC
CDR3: CASSLPRGGRDEQFF

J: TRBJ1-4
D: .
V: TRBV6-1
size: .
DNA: TGTGCCAGCAGTGATATGAGGAGCCTGAGGGAACTGTTTTTT
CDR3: CASSDMRSLRELFF

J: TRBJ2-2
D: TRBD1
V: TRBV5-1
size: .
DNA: TGCGCCAGCAGCTTTCGACAGGGGACCGGGGAGCTGTTTTTT
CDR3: CASSFRQGTGELFF

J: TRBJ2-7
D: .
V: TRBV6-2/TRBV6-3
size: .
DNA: TGTGCCAGCAGTTACTCCACTAACGAGCAGTACTTC
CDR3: CASSYSTNEQYF

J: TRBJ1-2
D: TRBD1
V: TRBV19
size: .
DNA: TGTGCCAGTAGTCCGGGGACAGGCTTGATTAGCTACACCTTC
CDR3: CASSPGTGLISYTF

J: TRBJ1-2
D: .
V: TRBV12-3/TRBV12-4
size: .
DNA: TGTGCCAGCAGTTTGGACAGCTATGGCTACACCTTC
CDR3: CASSLDSYGYTF

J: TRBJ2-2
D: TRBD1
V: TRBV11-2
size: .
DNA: TGTGCCAGCAGCAAGACAGGGGGCGCTTTCACCGGGGAGCTGTTTTTT
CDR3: CASSKTGGAFTGELFF

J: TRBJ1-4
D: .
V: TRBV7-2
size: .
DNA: TGTGCCAGCAGCAGCAGATTTAATGAAAAACTGTTTTTT
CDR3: CASSSRFNEKLFF

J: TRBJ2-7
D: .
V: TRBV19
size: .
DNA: TGTGCCAGTAGTATAGAAAGTAGAGGAGGGCGCTACGAGCAGTACTTC
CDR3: CASSIESRGGRYEQYF

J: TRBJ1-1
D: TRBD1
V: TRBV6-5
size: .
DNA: TGTGCCAGCAGCCGGGACAGGGTTAGCACTGAAGCTTTCTTT
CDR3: CASSRDRVSTEAFF

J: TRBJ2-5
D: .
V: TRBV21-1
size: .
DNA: TGTGCCAGCAGCGTAAGGCCGGGACAGGGGGCGGGGGAGACCCAGTACTTC
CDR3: CASSVRPGQGAGETQYF

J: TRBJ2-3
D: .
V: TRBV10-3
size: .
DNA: TGTGCCATCGGAGCTGGGCTAGGGAGGACAGATACGCAGTATTTT
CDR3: CAIGAGLGRTDTQYF

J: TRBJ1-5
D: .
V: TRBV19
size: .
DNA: TGTGCCAGTAGTGCCCAGTTGGGGGCCGTTAATCAGCCCCAGCATTTT
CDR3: CASSAQLGAVNQPQHF

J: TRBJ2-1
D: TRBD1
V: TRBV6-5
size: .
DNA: TGTGCCACCCATCACAGGGGGCTGGGGAATGAGCAGTTCTTC
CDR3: CATHHRGLGNEQFF

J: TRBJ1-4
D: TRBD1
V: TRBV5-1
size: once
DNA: TGCGCCAGCAGCTGGGGACAGGGGGGTGAAAAACTGTTTTTT
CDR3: CASSWGQGGEKLFF

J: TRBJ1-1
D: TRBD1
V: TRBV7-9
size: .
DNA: TGTGCCAGCAGCTTGGGACAGCCCCTCATGAACACTGAAGCTTTCTTT
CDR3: CASSLGQPLMNTEAFF

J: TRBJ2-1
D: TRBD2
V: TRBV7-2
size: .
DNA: TGTGCCAGCAGGGACGGGACTAGCGGGTACAATGAGCAGTTCTTC
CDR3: CASRDGTSGYNEQFF